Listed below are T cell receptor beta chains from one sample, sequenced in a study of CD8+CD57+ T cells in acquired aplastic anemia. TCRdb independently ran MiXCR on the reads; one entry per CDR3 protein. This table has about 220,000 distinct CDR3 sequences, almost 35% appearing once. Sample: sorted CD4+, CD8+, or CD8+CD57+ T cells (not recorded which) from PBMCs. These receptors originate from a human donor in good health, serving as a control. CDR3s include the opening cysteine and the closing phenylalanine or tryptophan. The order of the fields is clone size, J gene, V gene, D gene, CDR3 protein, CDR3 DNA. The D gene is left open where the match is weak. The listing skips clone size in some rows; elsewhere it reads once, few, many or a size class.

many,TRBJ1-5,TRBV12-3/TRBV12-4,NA,CASTVGGTYQPQHF,TGTGCCAGCACGGTTGGGGGGACATATCAGCCCCAGCATTTT
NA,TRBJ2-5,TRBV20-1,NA,CSAIRAHGSQETQYF,TGCAGTGCCATCAGGGCCCATGGCTCCCAAGAGACCCAGTACTTC
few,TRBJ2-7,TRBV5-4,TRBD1,CASSLFRGQDEQYF,TGTGCCAGCAGCTTGTTCAGGGGACAGGACGAGCAGTACTTC
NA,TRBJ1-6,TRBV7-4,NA,CASRGQLNSPLHF,TGTGCCAGCAGAGGACAGCTAAATTCACCCCTCCACTTT
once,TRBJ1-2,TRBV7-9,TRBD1,CASSLGTGGKGYTF,TGTGCCAGCAGCTTAGGGACAGGGGGTAAGGGCTACACCTTC
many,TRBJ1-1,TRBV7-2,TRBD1,CASSTWTGGFDAFF,TGTGCCAGCAGCACGTGGACAGGGGGCTTTGACGCTTTCTTT
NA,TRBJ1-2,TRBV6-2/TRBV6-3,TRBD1,CASSCIGQGACGYTF,TGTGCCAGCAGTTGCATCGGACAGGGGGCTTGTGGCTACACCTTC
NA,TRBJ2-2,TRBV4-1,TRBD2,CASSQGGLAGVGTGELFF,TGCGCCAGCAGCCAAGGAGGACTAGCGGGAGTGGGGACCGGGGAGCTGTTTTTT
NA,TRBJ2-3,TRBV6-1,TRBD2,CASSPGLAGGADTRYF,TGTGCCAGCAGCCCGGGACTAGCGGGAGGCGCAGATACGCGGTATTTT
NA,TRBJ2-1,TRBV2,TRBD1,CASSLSGTGDNEQFF,TGTGCCAGCAGTTTATCCGGGACAGGGGACAATGAGCAGTTCTTC
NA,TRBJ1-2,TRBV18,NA,CASSLGWDNYGYTF,TGTGCCAGCTCACTAGGCTGGGATAACTATGGCTACACCTTC
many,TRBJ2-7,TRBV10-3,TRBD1,CAIRGTGSYEQYF,TGTGCCATCCGCGGGACAGGCTCCTACGAGCAGTACTTC